Sequencing of this T cell receptor (beta chain) was carried out in a study of technical replicates of blood from a few donors. The ends were cut back, 2 bases at V and 1 base at J, with 12 bases in the middle. The CDR3 spans 14 residues. CDR1 is SQVTM, CDR2 ANQGSEA, per germline. Data came from immunoSEQ multiplex PCR; TCRdb stores just in-frame clones and leaves some out. The data show tens of thousands of clones, over 90% seen once. This TCR came from a human donor in good health. Sequenced material: T cells isolated from PBMCs. The chain uses TRBV29-1 and TRBJ2-7; D is ambiguous. CDR3 residues: CSVEKDGPSYEQYF. The CDR3 DNA reads as TGCAGCGTTGAAAAGGATGGGCCGTCCTACGAGCAGTACTTC.